This passage covers 14 T cell receptor beta chains from one sample sequenced in a study of cytomegalovirus exposure and HLA in healthy donors. Researchers ran the PCR with 60 Vbeta and 13 Jbeta primers. TCRdb's table, derived via immunoSEQ multiplex PCR, lists solely in-frame clones and lacks some. The profile shows about 200,000 clones, roughly 80% of them singletons. Sequencing was performed on PBMCs. The receptor set was obtained from a man aged 45-60 years in good health and CMV-seronegative.

J is TRBJ1-1 and V is TRBV5-5, with 7 nucleotides matching TRBD1. Trimming took 3 bases from V and 3 from J; bases not matched to a gene: 14. This CDR3 comprises 17 residues. Germline V gene data show CDR1 as SGHKS and CDR2 as YYEKEE (reference sequence). CDR3 amino acids: CASSSGQARPMYTEAFF. CDR3 DNA sequence: TGTGCCAGCAGCTCTGGACAGGCCCGACCGATGTACACTGAAGCTTTCTTT.

V usage is TRBV5-6 and J usage is TRBJ2-2, with a weak D call TRBD1 (5 bases). V lost 0 bases and J 4 bases, leaving 13 bases between the germline ends. This CDR3 has 16 amino acids. The germline V gene encodes CDR1 SGHDT and CDR2 YYEEEE. DNA of the CDR3: TGTGCCAGCAGCTTGGGGCAGGGCGGTGTCACCGGGGAGCTGTTTTTT. It specifies CASSLGQGGVTGELFF.

The genes are TRBV2 and TRBJ2-5; 9 bases are a match to TRBD1. J gave up 4 bases and V 6 bases, and 3 bases lay outside the gene matches. This CDR3 is built from 13 residues. Germline lookup yields CDR1 SNHLY and CDR2 FYNNEI. The CDR3 here is CASSEQGAETQYF. The CDR3 DNA is TGTGCCAGCAGCGAACAGGGGGCAGAGACCCAGTACTTC.

The J gene is TRBJ2-7, the V gene TRBV19; 8 bases agree with TRBD2. The V and J ends lost 5 bases and 0 bases, in that order; junction bases with no gene match: 6. Germline CDR1 reads LNHDA; CDR2 reads SQIVND (reference sequence). The CDR3 spans 15 residues. The CDR3 here is CASSPRGGISYEQYF. CDR3 in DNA: TGTGCCAGTAGTCCCCGGGGGGGCATCTCCTACGAGCAGTACTTC.

The genes are TRBV7-2 and TRBJ2-1; TRBD2 might be the D (5 bases). Germline CDR1 SGHTA, CDR2 FQGNSA. CDR3 size: 14 residues. V was pared by 6 bases and J by 6 bases, with 15 bases between. CDR3 amino acids: CASSVRSRVNEQFF. In DNA, the CDR3 is TGTGCCAGCAGTGTACGATCGCGGGTCAATGAGCAGTTCTTC.

The rearrangement uses TRBV6-1 and TRBJ1-1, with D possibly matching TRBD1 (5 bases). The germline V and J ends were trimmed by 7 bases and 0 bases, with 9 bases remaining between them. CDR3 length equals 13 residues. Germline V gives CDR1 MNHNS, CDR2 SASEGT. CDR3 residues: CASILGVNTEAFF. The DNA of the CDR3 is TGTGCCAGCATCCTAGGGGTGAACACTGAAGCTTTCTTT.

This sequence joins TRBV21-1 and TRBJ2-3; TRBD2 was called by the table and not checked on the DNA. TRBV21-1 is marked as a pseudogene. The CDR3 extends over 18 amino acids. In DNA, the CDR3 is TGTGCCAGCTTGACGACAGGGACTAGCGGGAAGAGCACAGATACGCAGTATTTT. Amino acids: CASLTTGTSGKSTDTQYF.

The rearrangement uses TRBV6-1 and TRBJ2-5; TRBD1 might be the D (6 bases). The DNA matches TRBJ2-7 better at its end, which makes the J call doubtful. The CDR3 is 14 amino acids. CDR1 MNHNS and CDR2 SASEGT come from the germline V gene. The CDR3 loop reads CASSARTVPYEQYF. The DNA of the CDR3 is TGTGCCAGCAGTGCACGGACAGTCCCCTACGAGCAGTACTTC.

The chain is built from TRBV28 and TRBJ2-1, with 8 bases fitting TRBD1. Germline assignment: CDR1 MDHEN and CDR2 SYDVKM. The V gene end was trimmed by 7 bases and the J gene end by 3 bases; junction bases not matched to a gene: 11. The CDR3 extends over 16 amino acids. The CDR3 DNA follows: TGTGCCAGCAATGAACGGGCAGGGGGCCTCTACAATGAGCAGTTCTTC. As protein: CASNERAGGLYNEQFF.

The chain couples TRBV14 to TRBJ2-1, with TRBD2 matching over 13 bases. This CDR3 contains 15 residues. Germline-derived CDR1 and CDR2 are SGHDN and FVKESK. Losses at the gene ends were 1 base for V and 7 bases for J; bases not matched to a gene: 1. The CDR3 bases are TGTGCCAGCAGCCAAGCGGGACTAGCGGGAAATGAGCAGTTCTTC. As protein: CASSQAGLAGNEQFF.

This chain's CDR3 is CASNPMDRDTGELFF. For the CDR3, the DNA is TGTGCCAGTAATCCTATGGACAGGGACACCGGGGAGCTGTTTTTT. The rearrangement links TRBV19 to TRBJ2-2, with 8 bases lining up with TRBD1. Unmatched junction bases numbered 7, after V lost 7 bases and J lost 3 bases. The germline gives CDR1 LNHDA, CDR2 SQIVND (reference sequence). The CDR3 loop spans 15 amino acids.

This chain uses TRBV25-1 with TRBJ2-1; 9 bases line up with TRBD1. The CDR3 spans 16 residues. CDR1 MGHDK and CDR2 SYGVNS come from the germline V gene. After removal of 4 bases from V and 3 bases from J, the junction contained 7 bases not matched to a gene. The CDR3 here is CASSVPGTGNYNEQFF. The CDR3 bases are TGTGCCAGCAGTGTCCCCGGGACAGGGAACTACAATGAGCAGTTCTTC.

The rearrangement uses TRBV10-2 and TRBJ1-1; possibly TRBD1 for D (6 bases). CDR1 is WSHSY, CDR2 SAAADI, per germline. This CDR3 contains 14 residues. V was cut by 6 bases and J by 3 bases, with 14 bases left in between. CDR3 sequence (DNA): TGCGCCAGCAGGACGGGGGGCGCGTACACTGAAGCTTTCTTT. Translated: CASRTGGAYTEAFF.

CDR3 protein: CASSQEGQGWTGSDYGYTF. The CDR3 bases are TGCGCCAGCAGCCAAGAGGGACAGGGGTGGACCGGATCTGACTATGGCTACACCTTC. The V gene is TRBV4-1, the J gene TRBJ1-2; 10 positions match TRBD1. Germline loops: CDR1 MGHRA, CDR2 YSYEKL. Germline trimming cut 0 bases from V and 3 bases from J; bases unmatched to any gene: 13. This CDR3 contains 19 residues.